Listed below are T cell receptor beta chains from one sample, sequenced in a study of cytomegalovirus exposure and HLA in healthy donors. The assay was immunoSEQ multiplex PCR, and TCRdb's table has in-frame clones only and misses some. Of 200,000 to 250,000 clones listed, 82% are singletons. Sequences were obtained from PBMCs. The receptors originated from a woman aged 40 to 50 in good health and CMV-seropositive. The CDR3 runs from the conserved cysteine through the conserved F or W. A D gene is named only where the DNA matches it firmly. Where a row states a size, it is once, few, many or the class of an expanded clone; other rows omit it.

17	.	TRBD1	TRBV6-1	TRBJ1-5	TGTGCCAGCAGTGCCTTTGGGACAGGGGTTAGCAATCAGCCCCAGCATTTT	CASSAFGTGVSNQPQHF
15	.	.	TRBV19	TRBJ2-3	TGTGCCAGTAGGGCGGGACTCCGGGCCCCAGATACGCAGTATTTT	CASRAGLRAPDTQYF
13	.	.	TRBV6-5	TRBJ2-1	TGTGCCAGCACCGGAATGGGAGGACAGGAAAGGTTCTTC	CASTGMGGQERFF
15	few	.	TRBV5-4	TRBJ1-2	TGTGCCAGCAGCTTTGAGAAGGGGCGGAACTATGGCTACACCTTC	CASSFEKGRNYGYTF
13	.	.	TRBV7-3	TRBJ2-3	TGTGCCAGCAGCTTAACGACAATAGATACGCAGTATTTT	CASSLTTIDTQYF
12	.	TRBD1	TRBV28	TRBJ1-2	TGTGCCAGCGGACAGGGTGACTATGGCTACACCTTC	CASGQGDYGYTF
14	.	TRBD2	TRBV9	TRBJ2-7	TGTGCCAGCAGCGGATATCCGGGAGGAAGCGAGCAGTACTTC	CASSGYPGGSEQYF
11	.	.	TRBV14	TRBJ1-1	TGTGCCAGCAGCCAAGGGGGCACAGCTTTCTTT	CASSQGGTAFF
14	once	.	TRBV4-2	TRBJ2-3	TGTGCCAGCAGCCAAGATTTGAGACAGGATACGCAGTATTTT	CASSQDLRQDTQYF
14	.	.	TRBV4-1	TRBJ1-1	TGCGCCAGCAGCCAAGGGCAATCGGGCACTGAAGCTTTCTTT	CASSQGQSGTEAFF
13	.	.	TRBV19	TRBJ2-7	TGTGCCAGTAGGGAGCGGGTTTCCGGCGAGCAGTACTTC	CASRERVSGEQYF
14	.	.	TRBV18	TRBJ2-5	TGTTCCAGCTCACCCGGCTCACTGGGAACAGGGCAGTACTTC	CSSSPGSLGTGQYF
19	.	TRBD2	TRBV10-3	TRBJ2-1	TGTGCCATCAGTGAGAGGGGAACTAGCGGGGGGCACCCCTACATTGGGCAGTTCTTC	CAISERGTSGGHPYIGQFF
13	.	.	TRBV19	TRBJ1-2	TGTGCCAGTAGCATAGGACAGAGGAATGGCTACACCTTC	CASSIGQRNGYTF
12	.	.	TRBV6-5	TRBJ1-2	TGTGCCAGCAGCGACTACGGCTATGGCTACACCTTC	CASSDYGYGYTF
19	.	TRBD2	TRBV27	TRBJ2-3	TGTGCCAGCAGTCGTTCGGGGGGGCCCTTCGCCAGCGAAGGTGATACGCAGTATTTT	CASSRSGGPFASEGDTQYF
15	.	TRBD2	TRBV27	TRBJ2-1	TGTGCCAGCAGTTTATTGACGGGAGGGAACAATGAGCAGTTCTTC	CASSLLTGGNNEQFF